These 29 T cell receptor beta chains share one sample of origin, sequenced in a study of blood T cell repertoires in COVID-19. Assay used: immunoSEQ multiplex PCR; TCRdb lists only in-frame clones, some missing. In the table there are about 360,000 clones, 70% to 90% of which are singletons. What was sequenced was peripheral blood. Receptor source: a woman aged 55 to 70 with COVID-19, enrolled during active disease.

The J gene is TRBJ1-2, the V gene TRBV21-1. TRBV21-1 is flagged as a pseudogene. The CDR3 consists of 14 residues. CDR3 DNA sequence: TGTGCCAGCCGGTCCGGGGGGCCCATCTATGGCTACACCTTC. This translates into CASRSGGPIYGYTF.

V is TRBV11-3 and J is TRBJ1-1; D remains ambiguous. The CDR3 is made up of 14 amino acids. Looked up from germline, CDR1 is SGHNT and CDR2 is YENEEA. V dropped 4 bases and J dropped 7 bases, with 16 bases sitting between them. The CDR3 reads CASSWPGLEGEAFF. Written as DNA, the CDR3 is TGTGCCAGCAGCTGGCCCGGGCTTGAGGGTGAAGCTTTCTTT.

The V call is TRBV3-1 (or the pseudogene TRBV3-2), the J call TRBJ2-7, with 15 bases fitting TRBD2. Germline CDR1 is LGHDT and CDR2 is YNNKEL (reference sequence). This CDR3 contains 16 residues. Losses at the gene ends were 4 bases for V and 4 bases for J; bases not matched to a gene: 5. This CDR3 reads CASSRTSGGAGYEQYF. In nucleotides, the CDR3 is TGTGCCAGCAGCCGGACTAGCGGGGGGGCCGGGTACGAGCAGTACTTC.

The CDR3 sequence: CASSDFPYYGYTF. The CDR3, as DNA: TGTGCCAGCAGTGATTTCCCTTACTATGGCTACACCTTC. This sequence joins TRBV6-4 and TRBJ1-2; D is ambiguous. The V end was cut by 3 bases, the J end by 3 bases, with 8 bases between. In germline, CDR1 is MRHNA, CDR2 SNTAGT. The CDR3 sequence is 13 residues long.

The chain combines TRBV6-2 or TRBV6-3 with TRBJ2-1; 8 positions agree with TRBD1. With V trimmed by 1 base and J by 3 bases, 17 bases remained unmatched. Germline V lookup: CDR1 MNHEY, CDR2 SVGEGT. The length of the CDR3 is 20 residues. The DNA of the CDR3 is TGTGCCAGCAGTTACTTTGGACAGGGCAGTAGTTTCCAAATCTACAATGAGCAGTTCTTC. Translated: CASSYFGQGSSFQIYNEQFF.

The J gene is TRBJ2-5, the V gene TRBV27; 7 bases agree with TRBD2. Germline V lookup: CDR1 MNHEY, CDR2 SMNVEV (reference sequence). The length of the CDR3 is 15 residues. V lost 6 bases and J lost 1; bases outside the gene matches: 8. The CDR3 is CASRSMGGGQETQYF. In DNA form, the CDR3 reads TGTGCCAGCAGGTCCATGGGGGGGGGCCAAGAGACCCAGTACTTC.

The chain couples TRBV2 to TRBJ1-4; maybe TRBD1 (6 bases). CDR1 is SNHLY and CDR2 is FYNNEI in the germline V gene. The CDR3 has 14 amino acids. Trimming took 8 bases from V and 8 from J, leaving 18 bases between them. CDR3 loop: CASRQGFGGEKLFF. The CDR3 DNA reads TGTGCCAGCCGCCAGGGGTTTGGTGGAGAAAAACTGTTTTTT.

This chain uses TRBV3-1 (or the pseudogene TRBV3-2) with TRBJ1-2; D is possibly TRBD1 (6 bases). The germline V gene encodes CDR1 LGHDT and CDR2 YNNKEL (reference sequence). This CDR3 is 16 amino acids long. V dropped 4 bases and J dropped 6 bases, with 21 bases sitting between them. As DNA, the CDR3 is TGTGCCAGCAGCCCCAGTCGGGGGGGCGCTTATCATGGCTACACCTTC. It translates to CASSPSRGGAYHGYTF.

This clone was counted a few times. This chain uses TRBV6-5 with TRBJ1-2, with TRBD1 matching 7 bases. The length of the CDR3 is 13 residues. V trimming: 2 bases; J trimming: 6 bases; junction bases outside the gene matches: 3. Germline CDR1 reads MNHEY; CDR2 reads SVGAGI. CDR3: CASSYNRGDGYTF. CDR3 DNA sequence: TGTGCCAGCAGTTACAACAGGGGAGATGGCTACACCTTC.

The rearrangement links TRBV7-9 to TRBJ2-5, with 14 bases identical to TRBD2. The CDR3 length is 18 residues. The V gene end was trimmed by 3 bases and the J gene end by 2 bases; junction bases not matched to a gene: 8. The germline V gene encodes CDR1 SEHNR and CDR2 FQNEAQ (reference sequence). CDR3 region: CASSFSVGLAGVQETQYF. DNA for the CDR3: TGTGCCAGCAGCTTTTCCGTGGGACTAGCGGGGGTACAAGAGACCCAGTACTTC.

The rearrangement joins TRBV7-8 to TRBJ1-3; D possibly corresponds to TRBD1 (6 bases). This CDR3 comprises 16 residues. Trimming left V 3 bases short and J 0 bases short, with 12 bases between. The germline gives CDR1 SGHVS, CDR2 FQNEAQ. CDR3 in amino acids: CASSLGASFSGNTIYF. CDR3 sequence (DNA): TGTGCCAGCAGCTTGGGGGCCTCATTCTCTGGAAACACCATATATTTT. Full variable domain (missing parts from reference TRBV7-8 and TRBJ1-3): GAGVSQSPRYKVAKRGQDVALRCDPISGHVSLFWYQQALGQGPEFLTYFQNEAQLDKSGLPSDRFFAERPEGSVSTLKIQRTQQEDSAVYLCASSLGASFSGNTIYFGEGSWLTVV.

The chain links TRBV24-1 to TRBJ1-1; 11 positions match TRBD1. V was clipped by 7 bases and J by 3 bases; unmatched bases: 15. Germline lookup yields CDR1 KGHDR and CDR2 SFDVKD. The length of the CDR3 is 18 residues. In DNA form, the CDR3 reads TGTGCCACCAGATCCCGAAGGATAGGGGACAGGGGGGACACTGAAGCTTTCTTT. Translating gives CATRSRRIGDRGDTEAFF.

The chain links TRBV9 to TRBJ2-1, with D perhaps TRBD2 (6 bases). Between the trimmed V and J ends, which lost 4 bases and 5 bases, there was a span of 19 bases. The CDR3 length is 16 residues. CDR1 and CDR2 (germline): SGDLS, YYNGEE. The CDR3 here is CASSHSRGEAHNEQFF. The CDR3 coding sequence is TGTGCCAGCAGCCACTCCCGAGGGGAGGCCCACAATGAGCAGTTCTTC. Together with reference TRBV9 and TRBJ2-1, the CDR3 gives the full variable domain: DSGVTQTPKHLITATGQRVTLRCSPRSGDLSVYWYQQSLDQGLQFLIQYYNGEERAKGNILERFSAQQFPDLHSELNLSSLELGDSALYFCASSHSRGEAHNEQFFGPGTRLTVL.

The chain joins TRBV11-2 to TRBJ2-2; TRBD1 matches 9 bases. The CDR3 extends over 15 amino acids. The trim removed 4 bases at V and 6 bases at J, leaving 6 bases unmatched. The germline CDR1 and CDR2 sequences are SGHAT and FQNNGV. The CDR3, as DNA: TGTGCCAGCAGCTCGGGGACAGGGTTTTCCGGGGAGCTGTTTTTT. Amino acids: CASSSGTGFSGELFF.

The gene calls are TRBV7-8 and TRBJ1-1; 7 bases align to TRBD1. There are 14 residues in the CDR3. V shed 5 bases, J shed 10 bases, and the junction held 13 bases outside the gene matches. The V gene's germline CDR1 is SGHVS and CDR2 FQNEAQ. CDR3 in amino acids: CASSHDRVKVGAFF. CDR3 nucleotide sequence: TGTGCCAGCAGCCACGACAGGGTTAAAGTCGGAGCTTTCTTT.

The chain combines TRBV23-1 with TRBJ1-5; a possible D gene is TRBD1 (6 bases). TRBV23-1 falls under the ORF class, with uncertain function. V lost 0 bases and J lost 4, with 13 bases in between. The CDR3 totals 16 residues. CDR3 sequence (DNA): TGCGCCAGCAGTCAATCGGTGGACAGCTTGAATCAGCCCCAGCATTTT. As protein: CASSQSVDSLNQPQHF.

J is TRBJ1-1 and V is TRBV3-1 (or the pseudogene TRBV3-2); D is uncertain. Germline V gene data show CDR1 as LGHDT and CDR2 as YNNKEL (reference sequence). V was pared by 3 bases and J by 1 base, with 6 bases between. This CDR3 is 13 amino acids long. CDR3 coding DNA: TGTGCCAGCAGCCAGTCCGGGAACACTGAAGCTTTCTTT. As protein: CASSQSGNTEAFF.

The chain recombines TRBV6-2 or TRBV6-3 with TRBJ2-1, with D tentatively TRBD1 (6 bases). CDR3 length: 13 residues. Germline values: CDR1 MNHEY, CDR2 SVGEGT. V lost 2 bases and J lost 4, with 6 bases in between. CDR3 residues: CASSYTGYNEQFF. CDR3 DNA: TGTGCCAGCAGTTACACAGGGTACAATGAGCAGTTCTTC.

Details on this clone: Other nucleotide sequences from this sample produce the same CDR3. This chain connects TRBV30 to TRBJ1-2; D is ambiguous. CDR3 length: 11 amino acids. Trimming took off 4 bases at V and 2 bases at J, with 5 bases between the two ends. Germline CDR1 reads GTSNPN; CDR2 reads SVGIG (reference sequence). CDR3 sequence (DNA): TGTGCCTGGACCGCGAACTATGGCTACACCTTC. Its translation: CAWTANYGYTF.

The chain employs TRBV9 and TRBJ2-7, with TRBD1 as a possible D gene (5 bases). Germline V gives CDR1 SGDLS, CDR2 YYNGEE. The V and J ends lost 0 bases and 5 bases respectively, with 12 bases between them. CDR3 length equals 14 residues. CDR3 in amino acids: CASSVGLGQNEQYF. The CDR3 nucleotides are TGTGCCAGCAGCGTAGGCTTGGGGCAGAACGAGCAGTACTTC.

The chain joins TRBV10-3 to TRBJ2-3, with TRBD2 matching over 14 bases. CDR1 and CDR2 from the germline V gene are ENHRY and SYGVKD. The CDR3 extends over 17 amino acids. The ends lost 6 bases at V and 2 bases at J; junction bases unmatched: 7. The CDR3 is CAIRPGLAGAVTDTQYF. CDR3 nucleotide sequence: TGTGCCATCAGGCCGGGACTAGCGGGGGCCGTCACAGATACGCAGTATTTT.

The chain couples TRBV9 to TRBJ2-3, with TRBD2 as a possible D gene (6 bases). V lost 0 bases to trimming and J lost 5 bases, with 19 bases between them. The CDR3 extends over 17 amino acids. From germline, CDR1 is SGDLS and CDR2 YYNGEE. The CDR3 here is CASSVAAGHPIGDTQYF. CDR3 nucleotides: TGTGCCAGCAGCGTAGCCGCGGGGCACCCCATCGGAGATACGCAGTATTTT.

The V call is TRBV19, the J call TRBJ1-2; no firm D call. Trimming cost V 7 bases and J 2 bases, with 20 bases left between them. This CDR3 has 16 residues. Germline CDR1 LNHDA, CDR2 SQIVND (reference sequence). CDR3 in amino acids: CASTPTWQPGNYGYTF. The CDR3 DNA reads as TGTGCCAGTACTCCTACCTGGCAGCCCGGGAACTATGGCTACACCTTC. The variable domain in full, completed from reference TRBV19 and TRBJ1-2, reads DGGITQSPKYLFRKEGQNVTLSCEQNLNHDAMYWYRQDPGQGLRLIYYSQIVNDFQKGDIAEGYSVSREKKESFPLTVTSAQKNPTAFYLCASTPTWQPGNYGYTFGSGTRLTVV.

Worth noting for this clone: This sample also contains other DNA sequences that code for the same CDR3. The chain uses TRBV27 and TRBJ2-6; the D gene is possibly TRBD1 (6 bases). Trimming pared 5 bases from V and 1 base from J, leaving 9 bases between. This CDR3 has 15 amino acids. Germline V gives CDR1 MNHEY, CDR2 SMNVEV (reference sequence). The CDR3 region has the DNA TGTGCCAGCAGTCTTCAGGGGTCTGGGGCCAACGTCCTGACTTTC. Amino acids: CASSLQGSGANVLTF.

J is TRBJ1-1 and V is TRBV5-1; D remains unclear. The CDR3 has 15 residues. Germline V lookup: CDR1 SGHRS, CDR2 YFSETQ. Between the trimmed V and J ends, which lost 1 base and 1 base, there was a span of 11 bases. CDR3 loop: CASSLSPGSNTEAFF. CDR3 in DNA: TGCGCCAGCAGCTTGAGTCCGGGTTCGAACACTGAAGCTTTCTTT.

The rearrangement joins TRBV4-2 to TRBJ2-5; 11 bases are a match to TRBD2. The CDR3 totals 15 residues. V trimming: 4 bases; J trimming: 1 base; junction bases outside the gene matches: 2. The germline CDR1 and CDR2 sequences are LGHNA and YNFKEQ. The chain's CDR3 is CASSRGTSGQETQYF. Here the CDR3 DNA reads TGTGCCAGCAGCCGAGGGACTAGCGGCCAAGAGACCCAGTACTTC.

J is TRBJ2-3 and V is TRBV7-2; 12 bases are a match to TRBD2. The CDR3 has 15 residues. Losses at the gene ends were 2 bases for V and 6 bases for J; bases not matched to a gene: 3. Germline V lookup: CDR1 SGHTA, CDR2 FQGNSA. CDR3 region: CASSLSSGGVDTQYF. The DNA of the CDR3 is TGTGCCAGCAGCTTATCTAGCGGGGGGGTGGATACGCAGTATTTT.

The genes are TRBV11-2 and TRBJ1-1; perhaps TRBD1 as D (5 bases). Germline values: CDR1 SGHAT, CDR2 FQNNGV. This CDR3 spans 17 amino acids. V was clipped by 1 base and J by 4 bases, with 19 bases between them. CDR3 loop: CASSLVRPWGVGTEAFF. The CDR3 DNA follows: TGTGCCAGCAGCTTAGTTAGGCCCTGGGGGGTAGGCACTGAAGCTTTCTTT.

The chain links TRBV11-2 to TRBJ2-7; possibly TRBD2 for D (6 bases). From germline, CDR1 is SGHAT and CDR2 FQNNGV. Trimming left V 4 bases short and J 4 bases short, with 17 bases between. The CDR3 runs to 15 residues. DNA of the CDR3: TGTGCCAGCAGCTCGGTCCGCGGGGCGCGGTACGAGCAGTACTTC. This gives the protein CASSSVRGARYEQYF.